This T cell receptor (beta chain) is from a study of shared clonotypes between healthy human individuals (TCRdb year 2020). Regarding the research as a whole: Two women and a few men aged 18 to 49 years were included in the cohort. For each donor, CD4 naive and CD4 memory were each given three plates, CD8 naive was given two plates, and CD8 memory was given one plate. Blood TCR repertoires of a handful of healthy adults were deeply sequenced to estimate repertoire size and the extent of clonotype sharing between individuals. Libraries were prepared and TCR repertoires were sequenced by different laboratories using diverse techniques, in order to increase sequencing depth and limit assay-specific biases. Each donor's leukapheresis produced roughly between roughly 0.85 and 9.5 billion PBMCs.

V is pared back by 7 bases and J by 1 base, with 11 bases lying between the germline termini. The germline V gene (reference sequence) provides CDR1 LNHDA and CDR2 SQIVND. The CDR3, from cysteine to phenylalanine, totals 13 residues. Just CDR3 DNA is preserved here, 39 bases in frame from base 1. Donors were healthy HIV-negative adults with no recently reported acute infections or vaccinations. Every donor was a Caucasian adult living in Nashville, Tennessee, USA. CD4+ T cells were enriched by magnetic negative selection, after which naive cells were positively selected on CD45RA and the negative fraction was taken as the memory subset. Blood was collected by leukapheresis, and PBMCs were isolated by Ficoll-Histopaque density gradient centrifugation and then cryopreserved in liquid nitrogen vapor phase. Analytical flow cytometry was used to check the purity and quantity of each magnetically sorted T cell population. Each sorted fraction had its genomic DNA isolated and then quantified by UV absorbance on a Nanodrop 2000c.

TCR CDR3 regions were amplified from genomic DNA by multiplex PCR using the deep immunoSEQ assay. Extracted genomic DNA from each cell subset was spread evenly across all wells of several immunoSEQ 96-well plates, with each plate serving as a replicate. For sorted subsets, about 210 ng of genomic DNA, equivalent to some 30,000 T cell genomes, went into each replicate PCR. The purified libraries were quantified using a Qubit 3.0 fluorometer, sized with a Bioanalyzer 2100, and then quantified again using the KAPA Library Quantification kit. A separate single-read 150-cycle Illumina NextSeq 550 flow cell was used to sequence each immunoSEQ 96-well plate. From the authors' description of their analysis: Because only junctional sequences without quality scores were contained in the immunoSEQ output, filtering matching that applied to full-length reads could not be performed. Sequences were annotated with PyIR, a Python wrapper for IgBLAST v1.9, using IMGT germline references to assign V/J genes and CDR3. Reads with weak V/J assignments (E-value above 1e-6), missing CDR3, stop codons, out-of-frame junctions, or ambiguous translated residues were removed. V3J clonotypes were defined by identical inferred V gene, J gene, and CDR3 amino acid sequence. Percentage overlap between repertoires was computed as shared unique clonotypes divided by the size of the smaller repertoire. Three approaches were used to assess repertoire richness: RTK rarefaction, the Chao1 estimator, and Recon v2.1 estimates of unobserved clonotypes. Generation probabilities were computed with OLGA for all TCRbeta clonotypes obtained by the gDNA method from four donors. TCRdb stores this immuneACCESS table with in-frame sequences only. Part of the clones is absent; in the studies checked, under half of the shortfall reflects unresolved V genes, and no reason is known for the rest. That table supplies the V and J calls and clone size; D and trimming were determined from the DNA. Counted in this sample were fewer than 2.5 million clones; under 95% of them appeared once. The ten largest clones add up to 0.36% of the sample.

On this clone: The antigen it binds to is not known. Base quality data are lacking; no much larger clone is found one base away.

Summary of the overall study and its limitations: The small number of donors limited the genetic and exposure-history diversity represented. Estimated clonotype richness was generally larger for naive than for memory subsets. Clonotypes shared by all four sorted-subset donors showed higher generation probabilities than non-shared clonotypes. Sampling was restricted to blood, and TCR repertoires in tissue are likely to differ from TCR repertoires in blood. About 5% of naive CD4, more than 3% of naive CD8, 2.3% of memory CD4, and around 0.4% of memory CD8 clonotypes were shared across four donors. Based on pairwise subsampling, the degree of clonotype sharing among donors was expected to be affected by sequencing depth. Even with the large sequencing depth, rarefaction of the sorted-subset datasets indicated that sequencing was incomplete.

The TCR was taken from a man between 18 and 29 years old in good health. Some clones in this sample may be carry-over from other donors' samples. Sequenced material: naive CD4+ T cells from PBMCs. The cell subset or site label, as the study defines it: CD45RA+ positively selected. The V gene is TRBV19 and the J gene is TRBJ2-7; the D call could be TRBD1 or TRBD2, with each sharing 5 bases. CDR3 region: CASTGTGSYEQYF. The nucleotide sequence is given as TGTGCCAGTACCGGGACGGGATCCTACGAGCAGTACTTC.